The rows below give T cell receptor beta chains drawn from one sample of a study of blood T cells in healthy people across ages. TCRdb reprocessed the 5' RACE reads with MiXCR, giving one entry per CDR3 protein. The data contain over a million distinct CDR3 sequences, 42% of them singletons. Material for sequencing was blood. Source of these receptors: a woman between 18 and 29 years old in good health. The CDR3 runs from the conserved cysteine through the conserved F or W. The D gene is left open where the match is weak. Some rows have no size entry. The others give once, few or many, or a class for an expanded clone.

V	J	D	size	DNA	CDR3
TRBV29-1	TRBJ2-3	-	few	TGCAGCGTTGAACTCATAATCGGGGATACGCAGTATTTT	CSVELIIGDTQYF
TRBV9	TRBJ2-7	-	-	TGTGCCAGCAGCGCCCTGAGGGGCGAGCAGTACTTC	CASSALRGEQYF
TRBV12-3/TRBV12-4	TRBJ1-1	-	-	TGTGCCAGCAGTCCCCCGGGGGTCCCTAACACTGAAGCTTTCTTT	CASSPPGVPNTEAFF
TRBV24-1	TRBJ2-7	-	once	TGTGCCACCAGTGCACCATTGGGGGGATCCTACGAGCAGTACTTC	CATSAPLGGSYEQYF
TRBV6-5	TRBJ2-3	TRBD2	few	TGTGCCAGCAGTTACGCGGGGGGCAGCACAGATACGCAGTATTTT	CASSYAGGSTDTQYF
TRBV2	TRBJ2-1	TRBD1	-	TGTGCCAGCAAATGGACAGGAATAATCCCCTACAATGAGCAGTTCTTC	CASKWTGIIPYNEQFF
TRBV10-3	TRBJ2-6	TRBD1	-	TGTGCCATCAGTTATGGGGGACAGGGGATCTCGGGGGCCAACGTCCTGACTTTC	CAISYGGQGISGANVLTF
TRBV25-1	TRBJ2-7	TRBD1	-	TGTGCCAATGGGACAGGGGAGCGGCAGTACTTC	CANGTGERQYF
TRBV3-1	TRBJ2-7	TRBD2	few	TGTGCCAGCAGCGAACCTAGCGGGAGTTACGAGCAGTACTTC	CASSEPSGSYEQYF
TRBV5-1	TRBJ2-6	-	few	TGCGCCAGCAGCCAGCTCAGGCCCTCTGGGGCCAACGTCCTGACTTTC	CASSQLRPSGANVLTF
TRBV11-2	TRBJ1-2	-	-	TGTGCCAGCAGCTTAGAGGGCAGACCCTATGGCTACACCTTC	CASSLEGRPYGYTF
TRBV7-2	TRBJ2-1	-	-	TGCGCCAGCCGGCAGGTCAATGAGCAGTTCTTC	CASRQVNEQFF
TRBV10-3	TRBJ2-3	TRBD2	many	TGTGCCATCAGTGACTCCCGGGGGGGTGCAGATACGCAGTATTTT	CAISDSRGGADTQYF
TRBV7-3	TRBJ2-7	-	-	TGTGCCAGCAACGTGGGACAAGGCCACGAGCAGTACTTC	CASNVGQGHEQYF
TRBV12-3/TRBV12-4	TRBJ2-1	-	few	TGTGCCAGCAGTTTGGCTGTCCTCTCCTACAATGAGCAGTTCTTC	CASSLAVLSYNEQFF
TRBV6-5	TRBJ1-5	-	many	TGTGCCAGCCGAAAGGGAAATCAGCCCCAGCATTTT	CASRKGNQPQHF
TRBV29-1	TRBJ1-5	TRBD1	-	TGCAGCGTTGAACTTGGGACAGGGATTGGACAGCCCCAGCATTTT	CSVELGTGIGQPQHF
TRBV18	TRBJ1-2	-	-	TGTGCCAGCTCACCAGCAGGAAACAGGGCTAACTATGGCTACACCTTC	CASSPAGNRANYGYTF